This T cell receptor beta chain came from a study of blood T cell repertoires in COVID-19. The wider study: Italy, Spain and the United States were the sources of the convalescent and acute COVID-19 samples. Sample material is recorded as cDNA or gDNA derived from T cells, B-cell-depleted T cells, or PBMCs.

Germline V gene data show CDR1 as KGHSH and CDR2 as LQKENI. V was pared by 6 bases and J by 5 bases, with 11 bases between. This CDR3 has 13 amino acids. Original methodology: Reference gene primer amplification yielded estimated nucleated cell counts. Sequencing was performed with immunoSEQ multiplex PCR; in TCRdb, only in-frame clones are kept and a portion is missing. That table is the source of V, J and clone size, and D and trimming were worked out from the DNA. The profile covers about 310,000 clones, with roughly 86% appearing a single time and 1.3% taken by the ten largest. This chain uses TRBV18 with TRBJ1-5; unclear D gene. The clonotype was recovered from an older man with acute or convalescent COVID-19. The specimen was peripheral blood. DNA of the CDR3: TGTGCCAGCTCCCCAGGCGGGGATCAGCCCCAGCATTTT. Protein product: CASSPGGDQPQHF.